The 11 T cell receptor beta chains below come from one sample, sequenced in a study of blood T cell repertoires in COVID-19. Generated by immunoSEQ multiplex PCR, the TCRdb table keeps only in-frame clones and is missing some. The table includes around 250,000 clones, roughly 80% detected once. The material sequenced was PBMCs or T cells enriched from blood (not recorded which). These receptors were obtained from a man aged 35 to 55 who had been exposed to COVID-19.

The chain employs TRBV2 and TRBJ1-5; weak D call: TRBD1 (5 bases). Trimming removed 8 bases at V and 9 bases at J, with 17 bases between. Germline V CDR1 and CDR2: SNHLY, FYNNEI. The CDR3 consists of 13 residues. CDR3 loop: CASGGGKDRPQHF. The CDR3 DNA reads as TGTGCCAGCGGGGGGGGTAAGGATCGGCCCCAGCATTTT.

In its sample, this clone was seen once. V usage is TRBV30 and J usage is TRBJ1-1, with D hard to call. The germline V gene encodes CDR1 GTSNPN and CDR2 SVGIG (reference sequence). This CDR3 comprises 16 residues. V was pared by 5 bases and J by 2 bases, with 21 bases between. CDR3 DNA: TGTGCCTGGTTCTCCCTTCGATCGAGAGAAAACACTGAAGCTTTCTTT. Its protein is CAWFSLRSRENTEAFF.

The chain combines TRBV2 with TRBJ1-5; 10 bases are a match to TRBD1. CDR3 size: 14 residues. Germline values: CDR1 SNHLY, CDR2 FYNNEI. With V trimmed by 6 bases and J by 6 bases, 5 bases remained unmatched. The CDR3 protein is CASSRGQGGQPQHF. The DNA for the CDR3 is TGTGCCAGCAGCCGTGGACAGGGGGGTCAGCCCCAGCATTTT.

The table lists this clone with a few counts. This rearrangement joins TRBV5-6 to TRBJ1-1, with a possible D match to TRBD1 (6 bases). CDR1 and CDR2 from the germline V gene are SGHDT and YYEEEE. CDR3 length: 11 residues. Trimming cost V 3 bases and J 7 bases, with 7 bases left between them. The CDR3 loop is CASSSDSEAFF. The CDR3 nucleotides read TGTGCCAGCAGCTCGGACAGTGAAGCTTTCTTT.

The rearrangement uses TRBV3-1 (or the pseudogene TRBV3-2) and TRBJ2-1; D is possibly TRBD2 (6 bases). Trimming stripped 4 bases from V and 6 bases from J, with 19 bases between. The CDR3 sequence is 16 residues long. CDR1 and CDR2 from the germline V gene are LGHDT and YNNKEL (reference sequence). CDR3 residues: CASSRGYGGTSNEQFF. The CDR3 DNA follows: TGTGCCAGCAGCCGAGGGTATGGCGGGACGAGCAATGAGCAGTTCTTC.

V gene TRBV24-1 combines with J gene TRBJ2-7; 9 nucleotides match TRBD1. The J segment lost 4 bases and the V segment lost 1 base, leaving 10 bases of the junction unmatched. The CDR3 loop spans 17 amino acids. From germline, CDR1 is KGHDR and CDR2 SFDVKD. Written as DNA, the CDR3 is TGTGCCACCAGTGATTTTGTAGCCGGGACAGGGAGGTACGAGCAGTACTTC. Its translation: CATSDFVAGTGRYEQYF.

This clone showed up just once. The chain links TRBV2 to TRBJ2-7, with TRBD1 identical over 7 bases. Trimming at V came to 8 bases and at J to 4 bases, leaving 2 bases not matched to a gene. The germline V gene encodes CDR1 SNHLY and CDR2 FYNNEI. This CDR3 is built from 11 residues. The CDR3 DNA reads TGTGCCAGCCTACAGGGGTACGAGCAGTACTTC. Its protein is CASLQGYEQYF.

This clone was seen many times. The CDR3 nucleotides are TGTGCCAGCAGTCGAGTGAACACTGAAGCTTTCTTT. The encoded protein is CASSRVNTEAFF. The V and J genes are TRBV5-4 and TRBJ1-1, with unresolved D. Trimming shortened V by 5 bases and J by 0 bases, and 5 bases separated the two germline ends. CDR1 and CDR2 (germline): SGHNT, YYREEE (reference sequence). This CDR3 spans 12 amino acids.

The chain employs TRBV5-8 and TRBJ2-1; D might be TRBD2 (6 bases). Germline CDR1 reads SGHTS; CDR2 reads YDEGEE. The CDR3 is 15 amino acids. Trimming left V 3 bases short and J 7 bases short, with 17 bases between. This CDR3 reads CASSSLSGVANEQFF. DNA of the CDR3: TGTGCCAGCAGCTCCCTCTCGGGAGTGGCTAATGAGCAGTTCTTC.

This chain connects TRBV9 to TRBJ2-7; a weak D match, TRBD1 (5 bases). Per germline, CDR1 SGDLS and CDR2 YYNGEE. Trimming shortened V by 0 bases and J by 2 bases, and 9 bases separated the two germline ends. The CDR3 length is 14 residues. CDR3 in DNA: TGTGCCAGCAGCGTAGAGACAGACCCCTACGAGCAGTACTTC. Encoded protein: CASSVETDPYEQYF.

The chain joins TRBV19 to TRBJ2-3; 11 bases match TRBD2. Trimming took 2 bases from V and 6 from J; bases not matched to a gene: 7. CDR3 length: 16 amino acids. Per the germline V gene, CDR1 is LNHDA and CDR2 is SQIVND (reference sequence). CDR3 in amino acids: CASSIQLAGGSDTQYF. CDR3 DNA: TGTGCCAGTAGTATACAATTAGCGGGGGGGTCGGATACGCAGTATTTT.